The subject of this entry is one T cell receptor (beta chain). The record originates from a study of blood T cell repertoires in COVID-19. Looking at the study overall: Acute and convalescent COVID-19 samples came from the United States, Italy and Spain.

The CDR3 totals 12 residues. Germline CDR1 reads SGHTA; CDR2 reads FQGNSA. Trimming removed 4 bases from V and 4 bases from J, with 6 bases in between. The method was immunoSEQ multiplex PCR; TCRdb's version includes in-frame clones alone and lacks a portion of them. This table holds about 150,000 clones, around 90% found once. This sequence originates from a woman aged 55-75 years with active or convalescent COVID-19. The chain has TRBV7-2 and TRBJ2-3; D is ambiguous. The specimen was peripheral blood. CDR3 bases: TGTGCCAGCAGCTCCCTCGCAGATACGCAGTATTTT. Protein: CASSSLADTQYF.